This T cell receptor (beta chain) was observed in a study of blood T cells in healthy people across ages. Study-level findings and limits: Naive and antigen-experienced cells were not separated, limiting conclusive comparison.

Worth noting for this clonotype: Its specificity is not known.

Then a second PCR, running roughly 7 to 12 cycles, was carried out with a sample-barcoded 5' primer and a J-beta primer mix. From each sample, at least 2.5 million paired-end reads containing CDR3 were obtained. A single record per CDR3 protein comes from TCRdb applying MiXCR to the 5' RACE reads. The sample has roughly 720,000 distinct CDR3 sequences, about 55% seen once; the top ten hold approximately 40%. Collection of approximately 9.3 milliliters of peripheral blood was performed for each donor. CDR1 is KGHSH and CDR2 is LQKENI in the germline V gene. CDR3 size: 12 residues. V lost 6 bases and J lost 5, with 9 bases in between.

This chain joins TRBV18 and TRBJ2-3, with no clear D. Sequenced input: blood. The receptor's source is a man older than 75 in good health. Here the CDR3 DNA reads TGTGCCAGCTCTCCCTCACGAGATACGCAGTATTTT. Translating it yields CASSPSRDTQYF.